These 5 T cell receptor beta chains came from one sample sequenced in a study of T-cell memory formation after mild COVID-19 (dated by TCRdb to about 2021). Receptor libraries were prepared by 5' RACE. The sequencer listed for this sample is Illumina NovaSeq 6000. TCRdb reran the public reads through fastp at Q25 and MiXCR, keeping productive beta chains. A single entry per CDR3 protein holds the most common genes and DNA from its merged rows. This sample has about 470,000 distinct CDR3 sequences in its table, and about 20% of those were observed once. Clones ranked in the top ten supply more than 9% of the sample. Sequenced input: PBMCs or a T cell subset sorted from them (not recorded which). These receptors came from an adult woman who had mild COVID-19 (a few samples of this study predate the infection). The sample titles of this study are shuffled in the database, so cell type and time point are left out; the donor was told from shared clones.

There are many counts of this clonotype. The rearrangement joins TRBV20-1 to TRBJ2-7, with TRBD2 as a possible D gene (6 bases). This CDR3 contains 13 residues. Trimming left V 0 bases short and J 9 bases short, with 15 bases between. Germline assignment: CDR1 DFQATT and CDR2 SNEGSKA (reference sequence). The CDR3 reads CSARDPGGQRQYF. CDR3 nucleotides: TGCAGTGCTAGAGATCCCGGAGGGCAGAGGCAGTACTTC.

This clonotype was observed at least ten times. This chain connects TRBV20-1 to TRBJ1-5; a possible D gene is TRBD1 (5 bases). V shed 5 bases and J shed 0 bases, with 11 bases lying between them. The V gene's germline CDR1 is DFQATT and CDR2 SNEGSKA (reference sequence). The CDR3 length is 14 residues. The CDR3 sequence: CSALDSFSNQPQHF. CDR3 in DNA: TGCAGTGCTTTAGACAGCTTTAGCAATCAGCCCCAGCATTTT.

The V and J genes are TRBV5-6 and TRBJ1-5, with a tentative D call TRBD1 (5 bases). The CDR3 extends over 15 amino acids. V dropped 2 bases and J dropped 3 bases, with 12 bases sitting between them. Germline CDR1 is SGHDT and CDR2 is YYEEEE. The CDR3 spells CASSLRGAANQPQHF. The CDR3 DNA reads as TGTGCCAGCAGCTTACGTGGGGCGGCCAATCAGCCCCAGCATTTT.

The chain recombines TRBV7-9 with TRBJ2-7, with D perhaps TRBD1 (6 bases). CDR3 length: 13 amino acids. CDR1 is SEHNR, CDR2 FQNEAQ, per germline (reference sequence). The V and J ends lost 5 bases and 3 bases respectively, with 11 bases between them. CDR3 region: CASSLIGGYEQYF. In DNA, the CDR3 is TGTGCCAGCAGCCTGATAGGGGGCTACGAGCAGTACTTC.

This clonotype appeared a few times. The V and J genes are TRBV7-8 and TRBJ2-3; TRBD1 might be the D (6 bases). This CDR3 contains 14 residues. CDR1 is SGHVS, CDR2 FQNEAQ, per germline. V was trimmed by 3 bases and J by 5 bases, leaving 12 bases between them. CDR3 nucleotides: TGTGCCAGCAGCTTCGAAGCCAGGGGAGATACGCAGTATTTT. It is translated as CASSFEARGDTQYF.